This T cell receptor (beta chain) was captured by sequencing in a study of CD8 T cells in ankylosing spondylitis. The trim removed 1 base at V and 6 bases at J, leaving 4 bases unmatched. The CDR3 loop spans 14 amino acids. Germline loops: CDR1 MDHEN, CDR2 SYDVKM. Study-wide findings and caveats: Significant enrichment of disease-linked clones was reportedly seen in matched ankylosing spondylitis synovial fluid.

Points on this clonotype: Antigen specificity is unknown.

TCRdb re-called the 5' RACE reads through MiXCR, storing one row per CDR3 protein. Of 200,000 or so distinct CDR3 sequences detected, about 20% appear once; the ten largest clones hold roughly 4.5%. The TCR sequence derives from a male donor aged 10-29 years with ankylosing spondylitis or in good health (not recorded which). This chain joins TRBV28 and TRBJ1-2; TRBD1 agrees at 8 bases. The sample taken for sequencing was blood, either unsorted or a sorted T cell fraction (not recorded which). In nucleotides, the CDR3 is TGTGCCAGCAGTTTATCCATACAGGGGGATGGCTACACCTTC. This codes for CASSLSIQGDGYTF.